This T cell receptor (beta chain) was recorded in a study of CD4+ T cells in melanoma. Notes on the study in general: Reportedly, melanoma neoantigen-specific CD4+ T cells showed varied differentiation states. A reported correlation linked neoantigen-specific CD4+ T cells to CD8+, macrophage and B cell function.

About this clone itself: Its specificity is unknown.

The protocol was immunoSEQ multiplex PCR, while the TCRdb copy is restricted to in-frame clones and leaves out a portion. The data contain roughly 110,000 clones, approximately 92% of them seen just once; the ten biggest clones take up roughly 3.5%. Between the trimmed V and J ends, which lost 4 bases and 5 bases, there was a span of 16 bases. The CDR3 spans 15 residues. The germline V gene has CDR1 MGHRA and CDR2 YSYEKL. V and J are TRBV4-1 and TRBJ2-3; D may be TRBD2 (5 bases). The sequence was obtained from a human donor with melanoma. Sequencing was done on a sample of peripheral blood. The CDR3 coding sequence is TGCGCCAGCAGCCGGGGAAACTACGGGATAGATACGCAGTATTTT. This translates into CASSRGNYGIDTQYF.